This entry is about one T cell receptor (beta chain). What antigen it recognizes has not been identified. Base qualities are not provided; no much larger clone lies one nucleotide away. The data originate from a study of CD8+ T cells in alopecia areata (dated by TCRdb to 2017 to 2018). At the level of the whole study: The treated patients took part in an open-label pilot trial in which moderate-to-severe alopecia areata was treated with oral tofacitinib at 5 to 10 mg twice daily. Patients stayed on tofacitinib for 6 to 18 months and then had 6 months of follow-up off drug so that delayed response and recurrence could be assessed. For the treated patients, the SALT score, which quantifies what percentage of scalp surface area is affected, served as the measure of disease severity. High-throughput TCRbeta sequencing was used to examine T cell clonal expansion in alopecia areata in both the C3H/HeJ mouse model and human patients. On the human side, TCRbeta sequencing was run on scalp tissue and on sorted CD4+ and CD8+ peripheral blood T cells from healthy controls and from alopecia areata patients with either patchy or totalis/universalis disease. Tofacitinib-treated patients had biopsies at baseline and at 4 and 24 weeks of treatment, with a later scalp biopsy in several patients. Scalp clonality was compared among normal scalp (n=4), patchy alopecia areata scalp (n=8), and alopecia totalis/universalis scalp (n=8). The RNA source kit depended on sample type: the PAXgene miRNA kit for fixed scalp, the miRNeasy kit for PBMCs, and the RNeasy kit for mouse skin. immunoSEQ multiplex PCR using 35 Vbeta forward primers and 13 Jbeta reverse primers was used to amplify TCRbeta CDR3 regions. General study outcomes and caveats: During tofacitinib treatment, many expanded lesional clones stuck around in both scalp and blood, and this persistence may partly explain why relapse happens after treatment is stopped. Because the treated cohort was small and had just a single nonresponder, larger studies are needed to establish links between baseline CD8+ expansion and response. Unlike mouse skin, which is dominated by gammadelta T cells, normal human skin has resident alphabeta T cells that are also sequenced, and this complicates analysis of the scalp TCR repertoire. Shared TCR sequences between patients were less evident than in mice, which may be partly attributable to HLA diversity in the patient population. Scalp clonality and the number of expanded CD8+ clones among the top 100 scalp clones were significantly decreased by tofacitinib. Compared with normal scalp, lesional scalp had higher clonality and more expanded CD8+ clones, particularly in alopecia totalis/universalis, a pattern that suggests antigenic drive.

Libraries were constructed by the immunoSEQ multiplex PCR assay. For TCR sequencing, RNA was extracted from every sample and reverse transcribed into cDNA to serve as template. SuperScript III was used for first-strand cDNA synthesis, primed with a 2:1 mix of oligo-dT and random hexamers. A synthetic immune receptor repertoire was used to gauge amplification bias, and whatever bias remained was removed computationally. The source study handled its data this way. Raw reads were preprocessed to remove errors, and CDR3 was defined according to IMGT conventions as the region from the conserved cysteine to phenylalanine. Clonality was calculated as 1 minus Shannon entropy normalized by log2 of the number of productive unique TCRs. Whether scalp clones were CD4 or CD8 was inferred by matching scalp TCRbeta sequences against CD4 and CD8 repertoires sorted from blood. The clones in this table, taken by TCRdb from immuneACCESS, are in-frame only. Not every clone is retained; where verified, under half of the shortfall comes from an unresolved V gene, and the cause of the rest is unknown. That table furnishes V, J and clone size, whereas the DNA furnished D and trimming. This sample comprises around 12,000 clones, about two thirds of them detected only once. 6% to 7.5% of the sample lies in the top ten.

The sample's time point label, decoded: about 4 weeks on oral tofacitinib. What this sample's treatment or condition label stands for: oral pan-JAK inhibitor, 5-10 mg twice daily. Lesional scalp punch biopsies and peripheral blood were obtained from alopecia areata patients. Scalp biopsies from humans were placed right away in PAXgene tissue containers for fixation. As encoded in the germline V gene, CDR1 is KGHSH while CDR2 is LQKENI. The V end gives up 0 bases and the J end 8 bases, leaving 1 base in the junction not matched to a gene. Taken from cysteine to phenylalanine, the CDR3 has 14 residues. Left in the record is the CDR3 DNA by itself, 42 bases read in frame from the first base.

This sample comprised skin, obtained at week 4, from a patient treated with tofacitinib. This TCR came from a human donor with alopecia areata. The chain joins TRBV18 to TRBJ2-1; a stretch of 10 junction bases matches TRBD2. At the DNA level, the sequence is TGTGCCAGCTCACCACCGGGACTAGCGTATGAGCAGTTCTTC. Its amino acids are CASSPPGLAYEQFF.